This T cell receptor (beta chain) was captured by sequencing in a study of CD8 T cells in ankylosing spondylitis. The germline V gene encodes CDR1 SGHVS and CDR2 FNYEAQ. The V end was cut by 5 bases, the J end by 0 bases, with 11 bases between. The CDR3 totals 15 residues. Study-wide points: About 8 highly homologous variants made up a TCR beta motif, and this motif appeared characteristic of ankylosing spondylitis blood. Some of these motif variants have turned up before, in reports on reactive arthritis synovial fluid and blood.

This clonotype occurred many times. Its antigen is unknown. MiXCR, applied by TCRdb to the 5' RACE reads, yields one record per CDR3 protein. Of approximately 540,000 distinct CDR3 sequences in the sample, approximately 11% were seen once. The V and J genes are TRBV7-6 and TRBJ1-3; D gene uncertain. The specimen was blood, either unsorted or a sorted T cell fraction (not recorded which). The origin of this receptor is a male donor with ankylosing spondylitis. CDR3 sequence: CASSEAGTSGNTIYF. The DNA of the CDR3 is TGTGCCAGCAGCGAGGCAGGAACCTCTGGAAACACCATATATTTT.